The following is a T cell receptor (beta chain) sequence with its context. The CDR3 goes on 3 residues after the read ends, and that part is filled in from the germline J gene. The CDR3 runs 15 residues. The germline V gene encodes CDR1 SGHDT and CDR2 YYEEEE. Losses at the gene ends were 4 bases for V and 6 bases for J; bases not matched to a gene: 12. Dot-blot hybridization genotyped cervical HPV amplified with MY09/MY11 PCR. This entry comes from a study of T cells in women clearing cervical HPV infection. About the research overall: Blood came at first lesion visit for cases, post-clearance for controls.

This table comes from immunoSEQ multiplex PCR, and its TCRdb copy is limited to in-frame clones, with some not included. The sample's table shows tens of thousands of clones. This receptor was obtained from a woman aged 18 to 75 with a cervical HPV16 infection that either progressed to CIN3+ or cleared (not recorded which). This sequence joins TRBV5-6 and TRBJ1-2; 7 bases fit TRBD1. Sample: blood buffy coat. The CDR3 region is CASSIPGQPRDGYTF. Partial CDR3 DNA: TGTGCCAGCAGCATCCCGGGACAGCCCAGGGATGGC.